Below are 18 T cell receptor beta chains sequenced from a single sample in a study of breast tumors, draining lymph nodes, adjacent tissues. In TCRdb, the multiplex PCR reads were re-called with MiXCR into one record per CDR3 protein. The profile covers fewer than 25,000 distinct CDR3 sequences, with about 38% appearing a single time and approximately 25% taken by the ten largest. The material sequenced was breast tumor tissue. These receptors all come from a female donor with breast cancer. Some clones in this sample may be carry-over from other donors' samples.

CDR3 coding DNA: TGTGCCAGTAGTAACAGCGTCGGCGGGGGCACAGATACGCAGTATTTT. It translates to CASSNSVGGGTDTQYF. This chain joins TRBV19 and TRBJ2-3, with D tentatively TRBD2 (6 bases). V dropped 4 bases and J dropped 1 base, with 15 bases sitting between them. The CDR3 extends over 16 amino acids. CDR1 is LNHDA, CDR2 SQIVND, per germline (reference sequence).

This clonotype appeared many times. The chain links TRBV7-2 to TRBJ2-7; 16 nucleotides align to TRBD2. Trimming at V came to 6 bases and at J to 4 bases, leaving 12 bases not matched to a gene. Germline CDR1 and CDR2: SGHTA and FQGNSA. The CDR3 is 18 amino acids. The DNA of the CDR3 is TGTGCCAGCAGTTTAAACCCGGGACTAGCGGGAGGGCCTTACGAGCAGTACTTC. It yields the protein CASSLNPGLAGGPYEQYF.

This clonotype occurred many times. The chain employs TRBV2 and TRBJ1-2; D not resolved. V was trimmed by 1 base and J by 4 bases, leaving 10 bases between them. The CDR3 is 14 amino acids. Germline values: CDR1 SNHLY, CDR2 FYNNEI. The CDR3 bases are TGTGCCAGCAGTGAAGAATCCCAGTTCTATGGCTACACCTTC. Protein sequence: CASSEESQFYGYTF.

The CDR3, as DNA: TGCAGTGCCCAGGGGGATTGGGATTCACCCCTCCACTTT. This translates into CSAQGDWDSPLHF. The V gene is TRBV20-1, the J gene TRBJ1-6; TRBD1 matches 7 bases. The CDR3 extends over 13 amino acids. The V gene's germline CDR1 is DFQATT and CDR2 SNEGSKA (reference sequence). The J segment lost 8 bases and the V segment lost 6 bases, leaving 7 bases of the junction unmatched.

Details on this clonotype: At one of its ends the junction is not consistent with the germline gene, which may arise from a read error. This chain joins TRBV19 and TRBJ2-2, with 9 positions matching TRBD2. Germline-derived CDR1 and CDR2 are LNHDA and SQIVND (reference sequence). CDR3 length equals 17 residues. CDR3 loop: CASHLTSGFSSTGELSF. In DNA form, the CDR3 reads TGCGCCAGTCACCTCACTAGCGGGTTTTCAAGCACCGGGGAGCTGTCTTTT.

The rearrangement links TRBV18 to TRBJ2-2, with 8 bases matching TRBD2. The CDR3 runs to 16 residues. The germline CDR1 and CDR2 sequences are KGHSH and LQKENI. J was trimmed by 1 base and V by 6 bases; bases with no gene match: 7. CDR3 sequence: CASSPSGGLNTGELFF. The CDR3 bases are TGTGCCAGCTCTCCGAGCGGGGGCTTGAACACCGGGGAGCTGTTTTTT. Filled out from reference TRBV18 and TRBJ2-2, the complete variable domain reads NAGVMQNPRHLVRRRGQEARLRCSPMKGHSHVYWYRQLPEEGLKFMVYLQKENIIDESGMPKERFSAEFPKEGPSILRIQQVVRGDSAAYFCASSPSGGLNTGELFFGEGSRLTVL.

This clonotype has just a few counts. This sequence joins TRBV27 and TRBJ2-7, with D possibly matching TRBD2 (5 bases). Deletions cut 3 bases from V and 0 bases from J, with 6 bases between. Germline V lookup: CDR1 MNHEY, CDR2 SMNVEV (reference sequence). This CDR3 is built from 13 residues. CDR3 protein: CASSLTTSYEQYF. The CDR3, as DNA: TGTGCCAGCAGTTTGACTACCTCCTACGAGCAGTACTTC.

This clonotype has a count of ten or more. CDR3 sequence reads: CASSLDGTYGYTF. In DNA, the CDR3 is TGCGCCAGCAGCTTGGACGGAACCTATGGCTACACCTTC. The chain has TRBV5-1 and TRBJ1-2; D not resolved. The germline V gene has CDR1 SGHRS and CDR2 YFSETQ. The CDR3 runs to 13 residues. V was clipped by 0 bases and J by 4 bases, with 7 bases between them.

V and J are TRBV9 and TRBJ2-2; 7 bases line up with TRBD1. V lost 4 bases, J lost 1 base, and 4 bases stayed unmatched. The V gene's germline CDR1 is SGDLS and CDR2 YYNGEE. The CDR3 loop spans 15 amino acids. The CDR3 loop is CASSSWTGNTGELFF. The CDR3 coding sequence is TGTGCCAGCAGCTCTTGGACAGGGAACACCGGGGAGCTGTTTTTT.

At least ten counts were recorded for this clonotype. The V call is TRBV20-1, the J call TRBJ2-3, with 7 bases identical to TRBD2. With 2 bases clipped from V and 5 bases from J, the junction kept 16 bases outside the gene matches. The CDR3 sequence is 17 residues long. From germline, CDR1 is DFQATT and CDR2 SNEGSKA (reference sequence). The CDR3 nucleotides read TGCAGTGCTAGACCTCCGTTGGGGGGGGGTCCGCTAGATACGCAGTATTTT. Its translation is CSARPPLGGGPLDTQYF.

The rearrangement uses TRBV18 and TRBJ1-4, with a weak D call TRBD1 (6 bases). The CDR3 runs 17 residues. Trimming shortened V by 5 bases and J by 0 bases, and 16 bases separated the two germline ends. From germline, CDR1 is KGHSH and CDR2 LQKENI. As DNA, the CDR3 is TGTGCCAGCTCAGCCACAGGGAGACATACAACTAATGAAAAACTGTTTTTT. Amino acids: CASSATGRHTTNEKLFF.

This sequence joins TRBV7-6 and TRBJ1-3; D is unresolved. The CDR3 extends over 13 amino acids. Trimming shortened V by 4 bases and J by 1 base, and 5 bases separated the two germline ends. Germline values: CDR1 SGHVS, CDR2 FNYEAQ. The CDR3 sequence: CASSSRSGNTIYF. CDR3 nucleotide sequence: TGTGCCAGCAGCTCCCGTTCTGGAAACACCATATATTTT.

The CDR3 loop is CASKQGTEAFF. The CDR3 DNA reads TGCGCCAGCAAGCAAGGTACTGAAGCTTTCTTT. The rearrangement uses TRBV10-1 and TRBJ1-1; no reliable D call. This CDR3 has 11 amino acids. V dropped 7 bases and J dropped 5 bases, with 8 bases sitting between them. In germline, CDR1 is WNHNN, CDR2 SYGVQD (reference sequence).

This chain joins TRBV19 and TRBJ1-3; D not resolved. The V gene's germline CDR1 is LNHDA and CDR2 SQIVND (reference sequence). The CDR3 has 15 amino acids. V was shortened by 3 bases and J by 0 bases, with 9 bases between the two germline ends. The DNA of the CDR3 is TGTGCCAGTAGTATTGGGCTGATCTCTGGAAACACCATATATTTT. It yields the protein CASSIGLISGNTIYF.

DNA for the CDR3: TGTGCCAGCAACTCAATAGGGGGACAGGGAGGATACGAGCAGTACTTC. Translation: CASNSIGGQGGYEQYF. This chain joins TRBV2 and TRBJ2-7, with 9 bases identical to TRBD1. The junction had 14 bases not matched to a gene; V was cut back by 7 bases and J by 4 bases. The CDR3 spans 16 residues. CDR1 is SNHLY, CDR2 FYNNEI, per germline.

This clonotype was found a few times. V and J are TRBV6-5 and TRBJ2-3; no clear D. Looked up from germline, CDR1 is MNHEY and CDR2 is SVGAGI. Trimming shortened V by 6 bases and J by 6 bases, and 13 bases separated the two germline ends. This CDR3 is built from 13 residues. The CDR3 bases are TGTGCCAGCAGCGGACCCACGAGGGATACGCAGTATTTT. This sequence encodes CASSGPTRDTQYF.

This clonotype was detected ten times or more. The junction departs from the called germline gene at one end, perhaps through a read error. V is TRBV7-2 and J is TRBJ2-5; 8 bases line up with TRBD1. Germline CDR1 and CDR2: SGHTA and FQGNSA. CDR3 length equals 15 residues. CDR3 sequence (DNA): TGTGCCAGCAGCTTGTCCAGGGGGCGCTTACAGACCCAGCACTTC. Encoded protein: CASSLSRGRLQTQHF.

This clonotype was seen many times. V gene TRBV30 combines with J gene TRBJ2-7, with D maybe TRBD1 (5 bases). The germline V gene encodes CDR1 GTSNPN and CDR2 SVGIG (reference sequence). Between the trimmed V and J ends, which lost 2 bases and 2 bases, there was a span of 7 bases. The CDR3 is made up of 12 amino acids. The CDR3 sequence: CAWSLGPYEQYF. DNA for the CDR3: TGTGCCTGGAGTCTGGGGCCCTACGAGCAGTACTTC.